This T cell receptor beta chain was sequenced during a study of cytomegalovirus exposure and HLA in healthy donors. Primers: 60 Vbeta forward and 13 Jbeta reverse. Libraries were prepared by immunoSEQ multiplex PCR; TCRdb keeps only in-frame clonotypes and omits some of them. The sample yields about 120,000 clones, 78% seen once. V shed 8 bases, J shed 1 base, and the junction held 4 bases outside the gene matches. There are 13 residues in the CDR3. Germline V lookup: CDR1 MDHEN, CDR2 SYDVKM. Remarks on this clone: Its target is not known. Other DNA sequences in this sample translate to the same CDR3.

Study-wide results and limits: Most likely, a cluster of highly shared sequence variants arose as a sequencing artifact. What TCR beta sequences reportedly achieved was accurate prediction of HLA-A and HLA-B alleles in most subjects. Earlier analysis found most TCR beta V segments productive about 90% or about 30% of the time. TCR beta V- and J-gene trimming, according to a later analysis, was linked to a missense DCLRE1C variant.

V usage is TRBV28 and J usage is TRBJ1-2; 7 bases align to TRBD1. The sample consisted of PBMCs. The sequence was obtained from a female donor in good health and CMV-seronegative. The CDR3 region is CASRRDSNYGYTF. CDR3 nucleotides: TGTGCCAGCCGGCGGGACAGTAACTATGGCTACACCTTC.